The 32 T cell receptor beta chains below were found in one sample sequenced in a study of cytomegalovirus exposure and HLA in healthy donors. Primers for the PCR totalled 60 Vbeta and 13 Jbeta. Measured with immunoSEQ multiplex PCR; TCRdb has only the in-frame clones, and not every one. The sample contains 150,000 to 200,000 clones, roughly 80% of which appear only once. The sample was PBMCs. The receptors were sampled from a woman in her thirties or forties in good health and CMV-seropositive.

The chain links TRBV2 to TRBJ1-2; no clear D. Germline CDR1 is SNHLY and CDR2 is FYNNEI. The CDR3 loop spans 18 amino acids. V dropped 2 bases and J dropped 1 base, with 20 bases sitting between them. The CDR3 reads CASSETQKGAPYNYGYTF. CDR3 DNA sequence: TGTGCCAGCAGTGAAACTCAAAAGGGAGCCCCTTATAACTATGGCTACACCTTC.

J is TRBJ2-1 and V is TRBV30, with 7 bases matching TRBD1. Per the germline V gene, CDR1 is GTSNPN and CDR2 is SVGIG (reference sequence). The junction had 4 bases not matched to a gene; V was cut back by 3 bases and J by 2 bases. This CDR3 has 14 amino acids. CDR3 loop: CAWSRQGTYNEQFF. For the CDR3, the DNA is TGTGCCTGGAGCCGACAGGGTACCTACAATGAGCAGTTCTTC.

The V gene is TRBV30, the J gene TRBJ2-7, with 8 bases aligning to TRBD2. The CDR3 spans 17 residues. Germline-derived CDR1 and CDR2 are GTSNPN and SVGIG (reference sequence). V lost 0 bases, J lost 0 bases, and 10 bases stayed unmatched. This chain's CDR3 is CAWSVRGSGVSSYEQYF. CDR3 sequence (DNA): TGTGCCTGGAGTGTACGCGGTAGCGGGGTTAGCTCCTACGAGCAGTACTTC.

The chain links TRBV11-3 to TRBJ2-1; D is possibly TRBD2 (5 bases). The CDR3 sequence is 15 residues long. V lost 1 base to trimming and J lost 7 bases, with 14 bases between them. From germline, CDR1 is SGHNT and CDR2 YENEEA. The CDR3 protein is CASSLGIASGNEQFF. CDR3 in DNA: TGTGCCAGCAGCTTAGGTATAGCGTCGGGGAATGAGCAGTTCTTC.

This chain links TRBV9 with TRBJ2-3, with a weak D call TRBD2 (6 bases). The CDR3 is made up of 16 amino acids. Germline values: CDR1 SGDLS, CDR2 YYNGEE. Trimming pared 4 bases from V and 0 bases from J, leaving 15 bases between. In DNA, the CDR3 is TGTGCCAGCAGCCCCCGCGGGATTACTAGCACAGATACGCAGTATTTT. It specifies CASSPRGITSTDTQYF. Full variable domain (outside the CDR3, taken from reference TRBV9 and TRBJ2-3): DSGVTQTPKHLITATGQRVTLRCSPRSGDLSVYWYQQSLDQGLQFLIQYYNGEERAKGNILERFSAQQFPDLHSELNLSSLELGDSALYFCASSPRGITSTDTQYFGPGTRLTVL.

This clone appeared a single time. The genes are TRBV28 and TRBJ2-3, with TRBD2 identical over 12 bases. Germline loops: CDR1 MDHEN, CDR2 SYDVKM. This CDR3 region has 16 residues. V shed 8 bases, J shed 5 bases, and the junction held 11 bases outside the gene matches. CDR3 residues: CASRLHLAGGRDTQYF. CDR3 nucleotides: TGTGCCAGCCGCCTTCACCTAGCGGGAGGGCGAGATACGCAGTATTTT.

J is TRBJ2-7 and V is TRBV5-1; maybe TRBD2 (6 bases). Germline V gene data show CDR1 as SGHRS and CDR2 as YFSETQ. V lost 0 bases to trimming and J lost 2 bases, with 12 bases between them. The CDR3 is made up of 15 amino acids. The CDR3 DNA sequence: TGCGCCAGCAGCTTGGACGGAGGGTCCGCCTACGAGCAGTACTTC. Protein product: CASSLDGGSAYEQYF. The variable domain in full, with the rest retrieved from reference TRBV5-1 and TRBJ2-7, is KAGVTQTPRYLIKTRGQQVTLSCSPISGHRSVSWYQQTPGQGLQFLFEYFSETQRNKGNFPGRFSGRQFSNSRSEMNVSTLELGDSALYLCASSLDGGSAYEQYFGPGTRLTVT.

The chain recombines TRBV29-1 with TRBJ2-7; TRBD2 might be the D (7 bases). Germline V gene data show CDR1 as SQVTM and CDR2 as ANQGSEA. The CDR3 spans 13 residues. Trimming took off 8 bases at V and 2 bases at J, with 16 bases between the two ends. CDR3 in amino acids: CSTQGGDTYEQYF. The CDR3 nucleotides read TGCAGCACCCAAGGGGGGGATACCTACGAGCAGTACTTC.

The V call is TRBV30, the J call TRBJ1-1; 9 bases agree with TRBD1. The CDR3 is made up of 12 amino acids. The germline V gene has CDR1 GTSNPN and CDR2 SVGIG (reference sequence). V dropped 3 bases and J dropped 11; count of bases not matched to a gene: 7. The CDR3 DNA reads TGTGCCTGGAGCCGGGGGACAGGGTCGGCTTTCTTT. It translates to CAWSRGTGSAFF. Supplemented by reference TRBV30 and TRBJ1-1, the full variable domain reads SQTIHQWPATLVQPVGSPLSLECTVEGTSNPNLYWYRQAAGRGLQLLFYSVGIGQISSEVPQNLSASRPQDRQFILSSKKLLLSDSGFYLCAWSRGTGSAFFGQGTRLTVV.

This chain uses TRBV6-1 with TRBJ2-1; 10 positions agree with TRBD2. V lost 2 bases to trimming and J lost 15 bases; unmatched junction nucleotides: 4. The CDR3 length is 12 residues. Germline V gene lookup returns CDR1 MNHNS and CDR2 SASEGT. This CDR3 is CASSELQREGFF. The CDR3 DNA sequence: TGTGCCAGCAGTGAACTGCAGCGGGAGGGGTTCTTC.

This clone was found a few times. The chain joins TRBV11-1 to TRBJ2-7, with TRBD1 identical over 9 bases. The CDR3 covers 13 residues. V trimming: 5 bases; J trimming: 7 bases; junction bases outside the gene matches: 6. Germline loops: CDR1 SGHAT, CDR2 FQDESV (reference sequence). DNA for the CDR3: TGTGCCAGCAGCAAAGGGACAGGGTTGGAGCAGTACTTC. Translated: CASSKGTGLEQYF.

The chain joins TRBV7-9 to TRBJ2-1, with 7 positions matching TRBD1. V gave up 8 bases and J gave up 7 bases; unmatched junction bases: 11. The CDR3 is made up of 14 amino acids. Germline-derived CDR1 and CDR2 are SEHNR and FQNEAQ (reference sequence). The CDR3 here is CASGPRGGANEQFF. The CDR3 DNA reads as TGTGCCAGCGGGCCTCGAGGGGGCGCGAATGAGCAGTTCTTC.

This rearrangement joins TRBV2 to TRBJ2-2; a possible D gene is TRBD1 (5 bases). Germline V gene sequence: CDR1 SNHLY, CDR2 FYNNEI. V was pared by 4 bases and J by 1 base, with 10 bases between. The CDR3 contains 15 residues. CDR3 region: CASSVDSRNTGELFF. CDR3 in DNA: TGTGCCAGCAGTGTAGACAGTCGGAACACCGGGGAGCTGTTTTTT.

The rearrangement links TRBV6-5 to TRBJ1-5; D call uncertain. This CDR3 is 14 amino acids long. Germline-derived CDR1 and CDR2 are MNHEY and SVGAGI. Trimming shortened V by 4 bases and J by 6 bases, and 13 bases separated the two germline ends. CDR3 sequence (DNA): TGTGCCAGCAGTTTACCGGGTTTGGGTCAGCCCCAGCATTTT. Protein sequence: CASSLPGLGQPQHF.

The CDR3 coding sequence is TGTGCCAGCAGTTTGCAGTTAAATGAGCAGTTCTTC. Translation gives CASSLQLNEQFF. The J gene is TRBJ2-1, the V gene TRBV28; D is undetermined. V was trimmed by 3 bases and J by 7 bases, leaving 7 bases between them. Germline V gene lookup returns CDR1 MDHEN and CDR2 SYDVKM. The CDR3 has 12 residues.

The chain couples TRBV28 to TRBJ2-3, with D unclear. V shed 3 bases and J shed 14 bases, with 12 bases lying between them. The CDR3 totals 11 residues. Germline assignment: CDR1 MDHEN and CDR2 SYDVKM. This CDR3 is CASSFLSHSYF. The CDR3 coding sequence is TGTGCCAGCAGTTTTCTGTCCCACTCGTATTTT.

This clone was seen a single time. The junction and the germline gene differ at one end; a read error may be behind it. The chain joins TRBV11-2 to TRBJ2-2, with 8 bases matching TRBD1. This CDR3 region has 16 residues. The germline V gene encodes CDR1 SGHAT and CDR2 FQNNGV. The CDR3 reads CASSVDRGVNTGELFF. Here the CDR3 DNA reads TGTGCCAGCAGCGTAGACAGGGGCGTGAACACCGGGGAGCTGTTTTTT.

The rearrangement uses TRBV5-8 and TRBJ1-1; 10 bases agree with TRBD1. The germline CDR1 and CDR2 sequences are SGHTS and YDEGEE. V was pared by 0 bases and J by 5 bases, with 1 base of the junction left unmatched. The CDR3 is 14 amino acids. The CDR3 sequence: CASSLGQGATEAFF. DNA of the CDR3: TGTGCCAGCAGCTTGGGACAGGGGGCAACTGAAGCTTTCTTT.

V and J are TRBV19 and TRBJ1-5; TRBD1 matches at 10 bases. The CDR3 has 15 amino acids. The germline V gene encodes CDR1 LNHDA and CDR2 SQIVND (reference sequence). The trim removed 4 bases at V and 5 bases at J, leaving 5 bases unmatched. In DNA, the CDR3 is TGTGCCAGTAGTAGTGGACAGGGGGGCGATCAGCCCCAGCATTTT. Protein: CASSSGQGGDQPQHF.

The chain is built from TRBV12-5 and TRBJ2-3, with D perhaps matching TRBD2 (6 bases). In germline, CDR1 is LGHNT, CDR2 FRNRAP. This CDR3 spans 12 amino acids. V was shortened by 7 bases and J by 3 bases, with 8 bases between the two germline ends. The CDR3 bases are TGTGCTAGTGCCCGGGAGACAGATACGCAGTATTTT. As protein: CASARETDTQYF.

The gene calls are TRBV28 and TRBJ2-5, with 8 bases matching TRBD1. Trimming cost V 7 bases and J 4 bases; bases outside gene matches: 5. This CDR3 is built from 13 residues. From germline, CDR1 is MDHEN and CDR2 SYDVKM. The CDR3 nucleotides are TGTGCCAGCACGTGGACAGGGAGAGAGACCCAGTACTTC. Encoded protein: CASTWTGRETQYF.

The chain combines TRBV6-5 with TRBJ2-5, with TRBD1 identical over 10 bases. V lost 6 bases, J lost 5 bases, and 6 bases stayed unmatched. The CDR3 covers 14 residues. CDR1 and CDR2 (germline): MNHEY, SVGAGI. As DNA, the CDR3 is TGTGCCAGCAGCCCCGGGACAGGGGTTGAGACCCAGTACTTC. Its translation: CASSPGTGVETQYF.

The V gene is TRBV28, the J gene TRBJ2-7; TRBD2 might be the D (5 bases). Germline V gene data show CDR1 as MDHEN and CDR2 as SYDVKM. The V and J ends lost 7 bases and 7 bases respectively, with 14 bases between them. The CDR3 loop spans 12 amino acids. The CDR3 region has the DNA TGTGCCAGCAAGGACTTCTCAGATGAGCAGTACTTC. Translation: CASKDFSDEQYF.

The chain has TRBV18 and TRBJ2-5, with a possible D match to TRBD2 (5 bases). The CDR3 is 14 residues long. Germline lookup yields CDR1 KGHSH and CDR2 LQKENI. Trimming took 2 bases from V and 5 from J, leaving 12 bases between them. Written as DNA, the CDR3 is TGTGCCAGCTCACCATCTAAGGGCGGGGAGACCCAGTACTTC. This sequence encodes CASSPSKGGETQYF.

This clone was picked up a small number of times. The V call is TRBV7-8, the J call TRBJ2-3; 14 bases agree with TRBD2. Trimming cost V 4 bases and J 10 bases; bases outside gene matches: 10. The V gene's germline CDR1 is SGHVS and CDR2 FQNEAQ. This CDR3 contains 16 residues. The CDR3, as DNA: TGTGCCAGCAGCTCGCCGGGACTAGCGGGAGTAGGGGCGCAGTATTTT. Translating it yields CASSSPGLAGVGAQYF.

The chain uses TRBV28 and TRBJ1-4, with D uncertain. The CDR3 runs to 12 residues. Germline V lookup: CDR1 MDHEN, CDR2 SYDVKM. V was shortened by 2 bases and J by 8 bases, with 6 bases between the two germline ends. The CDR3 DNA reads TGTGCCAGCAGTTTAATGAGAGAAAAACTGTTTTTT. Translating it yields CASSLMREKLFF.

J is TRBJ1-2 and V is TRBV19; tentatively, D is TRBD1 (5 bases). The CDR3 contains 14 residues. Germline CDR1 LNHDA, CDR2 SQIVND (reference sequence). V was clipped by 3 bases and J by 2 bases, with 10 bases between them. CDR3 amino acids: CASSIQGRNYGYTF. Here the CDR3 DNA reads TGTGCCAGTAGTATTCAGGGAAGGAACTATGGCTACACCTTC.

The CDR3 region is CASIQTGAMTEAFF. The CDR3 DNA follows: TGTGCCAGTATCCAGACAGGGGCTATGACTGAAGCTTTCTTT. The chain combines TRBV19 with TRBJ1-1; TRBD1 matches 8 bases. The CDR3 length is 14 residues. Germline lookup yields CDR1 LNHDA and CDR2 SQIVND (reference sequence). Germline trimming cut 7 bases from V and 5 bases from J; bases unmatched to any gene: 9.

The chain recombines TRBV30 with TRBJ1-2, with 9 bases fitting TRBD1. CDR3 length: 15 amino acids. Germline CDR1 is GTSNPN and CDR2 is SVGIG (reference sequence). V lost 0 bases and J lost 7; bases outside the gene matches: 9. This CDR3 reads CAWSVLIGTGLGYTF. Written as DNA, the CDR3 is TGTGCCTGGAGTGTACTTATCGGGACAGGGCTTGGCTACACCTTC.

This clone was counted a single time. This chain joins TRBV19 and TRBJ2-1, with 12 bases matching TRBD2. The V and J ends lost 6 bases and 0 bases, in that order; junction bases with no gene match: 6. The CDR3 runs to 17 residues. Germline CDR1 is LNHDA and CDR2 is SQIVND (reference sequence). The CDR3 spells CASSRTSGRSSYNEQFF. The CDR3 region has the DNA TGTGCCAGTAGCCGTACTAGCGGGAGGAGCTCCTACAATGAGCAGTTCTTC. Full variable domain (outside the CDR3, taken from reference TRBV19 and TRBJ2-1): DGGITQSPKYLFRKEGQNVTLSCEQNLNHDAMYWYRQDPGQGLRLIYYSQIVNDFQKGDIAEGYSVSREKKESFPLTVTSAQKNPTAFYLCASSRTSGRSSYNEQFFGPGTRLTVL.

The chain carries TRBV10-1 and TRBJ2-7, with 7 nucleotides matching TRBD2. This CDR3 is built from 16 residues. Trimming at V came to 8 bases and at J to 3 bases, leaving 16 bases not matched to a gene. Germline values: CDR1 WNHNN, CDR2 SYGVQD (reference sequence). The CDR3 is CASFPTSHPGGYEQYF. The CDR3 DNA sequence: TGCGCCAGCTTCCCTACATCTCACCCGGGGGGCTACGAGCAGTACTTC.

The chain joins TRBV7-8 to TRBJ2-7; 8 nucleotides line up with TRBD2. Per germline, CDR1 SGHVS and CDR2 FQNEAQ. This CDR3 has 15 residues. J gave up 7 bases and V 5 bases, and 13 bases lay outside the gene matches. DNA for the CDR3: TGTGCCAGCAGCCAAACGGGAGGGTCCCTTGGGGAGCAGTACTTC. Translation gives CASSQTGGSLGEQYF.